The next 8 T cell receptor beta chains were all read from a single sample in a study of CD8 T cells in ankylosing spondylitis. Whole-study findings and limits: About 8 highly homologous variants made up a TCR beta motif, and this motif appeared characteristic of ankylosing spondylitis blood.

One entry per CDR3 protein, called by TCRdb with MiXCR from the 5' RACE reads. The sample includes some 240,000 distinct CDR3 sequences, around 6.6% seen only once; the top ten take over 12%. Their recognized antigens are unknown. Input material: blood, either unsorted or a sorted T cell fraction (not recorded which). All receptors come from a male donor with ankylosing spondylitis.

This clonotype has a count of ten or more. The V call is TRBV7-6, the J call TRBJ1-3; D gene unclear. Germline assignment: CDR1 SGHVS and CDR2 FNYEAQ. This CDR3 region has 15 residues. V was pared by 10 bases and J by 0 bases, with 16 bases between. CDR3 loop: CAIQLRPSSGNTIYF. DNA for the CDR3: TGTGCCATCCAGTTACGACCGAGCTCTGGAAACACCATATATTTT.

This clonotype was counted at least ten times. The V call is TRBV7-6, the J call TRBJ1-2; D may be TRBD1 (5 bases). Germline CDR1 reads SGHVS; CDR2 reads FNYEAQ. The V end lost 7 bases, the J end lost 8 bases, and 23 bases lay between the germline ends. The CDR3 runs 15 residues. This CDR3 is CASTPTKSGGRGYTF. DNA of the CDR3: TGTGCCAGCACCCCCACAAAGAGCGGGGGGAGAGGCTACACCTTC.

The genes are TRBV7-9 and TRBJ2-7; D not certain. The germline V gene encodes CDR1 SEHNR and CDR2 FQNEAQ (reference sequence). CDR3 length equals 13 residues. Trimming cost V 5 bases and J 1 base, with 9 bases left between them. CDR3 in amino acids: CASSPVVSYEQYF. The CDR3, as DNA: TGTGCCAGCAGCCCAGTGGTTTCCTACGAGCAGTACTTC.

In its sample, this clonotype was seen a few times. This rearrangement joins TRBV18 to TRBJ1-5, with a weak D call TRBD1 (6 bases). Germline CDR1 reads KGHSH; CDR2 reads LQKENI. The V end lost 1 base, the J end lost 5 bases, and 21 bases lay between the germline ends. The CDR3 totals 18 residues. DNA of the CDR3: TGTGCCAGCTCACCACTTAATGGGGAGGGGGGACCCGATCAGCCCCAGCATTTT. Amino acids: CASSPLNGEGGPDQPQHF.

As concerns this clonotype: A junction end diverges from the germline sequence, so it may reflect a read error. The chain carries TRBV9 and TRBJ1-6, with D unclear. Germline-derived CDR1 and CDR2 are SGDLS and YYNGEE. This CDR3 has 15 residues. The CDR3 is CVSSVGRASNSPLHF. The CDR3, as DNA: TGTGTCAGCAGCGTAGGTCGGGCCTCAAATTCACCCCTCCACTTT. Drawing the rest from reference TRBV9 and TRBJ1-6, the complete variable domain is DSGVTQTPKHLITATGQRVTLRCSPRSGDLSVYWYQQSLDQGLQFLIQYYNGEERAKGNILERFSAQQFPDLHSELNLSSLELGDSALYFCVSSVGRASNSPLHFGNGTRLTVT.

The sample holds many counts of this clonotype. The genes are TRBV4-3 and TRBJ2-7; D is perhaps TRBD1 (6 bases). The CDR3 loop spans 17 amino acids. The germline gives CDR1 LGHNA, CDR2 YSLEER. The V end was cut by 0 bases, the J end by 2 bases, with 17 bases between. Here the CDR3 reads CASSQDRGTRITYEQYF. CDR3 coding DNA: TGCGCCAGCAGCCAAGATAGAGGGACACGAATAACCTACGAGCAGTACTTC.

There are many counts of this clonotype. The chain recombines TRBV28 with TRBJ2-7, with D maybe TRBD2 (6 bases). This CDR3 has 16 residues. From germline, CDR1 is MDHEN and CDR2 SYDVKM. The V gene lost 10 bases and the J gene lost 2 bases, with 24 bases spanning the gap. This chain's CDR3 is CAISPESGLGPYEQYF. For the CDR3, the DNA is TGTGCCATCTCACCAGAATCGGGACTGGGGCCCTACGAGCAGTACTTC.

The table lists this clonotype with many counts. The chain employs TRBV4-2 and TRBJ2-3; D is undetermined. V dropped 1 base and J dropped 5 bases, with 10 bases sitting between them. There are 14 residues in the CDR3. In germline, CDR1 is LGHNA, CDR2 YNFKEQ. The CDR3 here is CASSQVDLGDTQYF. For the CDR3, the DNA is TGTGCCAGCAGCCAAGTGGACCTAGGAGATACGCAGTATTTT.